The 28 T cell receptor beta chains presented below share a single source sample, sequenced in a study of cytotoxic CD8 clonotypes in ibrutinib-treated CLL. Assay: immunoSEQ multiplex PCR; the TCRdb copy retains only in-frame clones and omits some. The sample lists roughly 220,000 clones, 60% to 80% seen once, with about 6% in the top ten. The starting material was PBMCs, obtained after 12 months of ibrutinib treatment. These receptors came from a human donor with chronic lymphocytic leukemia.

The rearrangement links TRBV18 to TRBJ2-7, with 9 bases matching TRBD1. The CDR3 covers 13 residues. Germline V lookup: CDR1 KGHSH, CDR2 LQKENI. V dropped 4 bases and J dropped 5; count of bases not matched to a gene: 3. The CDR3: CASSLTGGHEQYF. CDR3 bases: TGTGCCAGCTCACTTACAGGGGGCCACGAGCAGTACTTC.

A note on this clone: This sample includes further DNA sequences coding for the same CDR3. V usage is TRBV30 and J usage is TRBJ1-4; D might be TRBD1 (5 bases). Trimming took off 2 bases at V and 5 bases at J, with 9 bases between the two ends. Germline V gives CDR1 GTSNPN, CDR2 SVGIG (reference sequence). The CDR3 contains 13 residues. The CDR3 loop is CAWSPGQNEKLFF. CDR3 bases: TGTGCCTGGAGTCCCGGACAAAATGAAAAACTGTTTTTT. Full variable domain (rest looked up from reference TRBV30 and TRBJ1-4): SQTIHQWPATLVQPVGSPLSLECTVEGTSNPNLYWYRQAAGRGLQLLFYSVGIGQISSEVPQNLSASRPQDRQFILSSKKLLLSDSGFYLCAWSPGQNEKLFFGSGTQLSVL.

The chain has TRBV27 and TRBJ2-1, with a weak D call TRBD1 (6 bases). Germline V CDR1 and CDR2: MNHEY, SMNVEV (reference sequence). CDR3 length: 17 amino acids. Deletions cut 2 bases from V and 7 bases from J, with 21 bases between. The CDR3 region has the DNA TGTGCCAGCAGTTTACCCTCGGGACAAAAGATGTCGAATGAGCAGTTCTTC. Its translation is CASSLPSGQKMSNEQFF.

This CDR3 is CASSKLDRVGTEAFF. CDR3 bases: TGTGCCAGTAGTAAATTGGACAGGGTAGGCACTGAAGCTTTCTTT. This chain links TRBV19 with TRBJ1-1; 8 nucleotides match TRBD1. The CDR3 sequence is 15 residues long. V was clipped by 4 bases and J by 4 bases; unmatched bases: 8. CDR1 and CDR2 (germline): LNHDA, SQIVND (reference sequence).

This chain uses TRBV30 with TRBJ2-7, with D perhaps TRBD1 or TRBD2 (6 bases each). Germline CDR1 GTSNPN, CDR2 SVGIG (reference sequence). CDR3 size: 12 residues. The V gene lost 6 bases and the J gene lost 3 bases, with 12 bases spanning the gap. In nucleotides, the CDR3 is TGTGCCTGTGGGGGGCGGAACTACGAGCAGTACTTC. Amino acids: CACGGRNYEQYF.

This clone was recorded once. The chain employs TRBV30 and TRBJ2-5, with unresolved D. Germline V lookup: CDR1 GTSNPN, CDR2 SVGIG (reference sequence). Trimming stripped 1 base from V and 2 bases from J, with 5 bases between. CDR3 length: 12 amino acids. In DNA form, the CDR3 reads TGTGCCTGGAGTGGGTTTCAAGAGACCCAGTACTTC. Translated: CAWSGFQETQYF.

This clone was counted between two and nine times. This chain uses TRBV4-1 with TRBJ1-2; tentative D call: TRBD1 (5 bases). V was clipped by 4 bases and J by 8 bases, with 11 bases between them. CDR1 is MGHRA, CDR2 YSYEKL, per germline. The CDR3 sequence is 12 residues long. The CDR3 nucleotides read TGCGCCAGCAGCCCTCTTTCAGGGGGCTACACCTTC. Amino acids: CASSPLSGGYTF.

At least ten counts were recorded for this clone. This chain uses TRBV30 with TRBJ2-2; D is possibly TRBD1 or TRBD2 (6 bases each). Germline V gene data show CDR1 as GTSNPN and CDR2 as SVGIG (reference sequence). Deletions cut 8 bases from V and 5 bases from J, with 18 bases between. CDR3 length equals 14 residues. The CDR3 region is CALSGASNTGELFF. For the CDR3, the DNA is TGTGCCCTCTCGGGGGCGAGTAATACCGGGGAGCTGTTTTTT.

The DNA for the CDR3 is TGTGCCTGGAACCTGCATGGGACAGATGGCTACACCTTC. Translated: CAWNLHGTDGYTF. The V gene is TRBV30, the J gene TRBJ1-2; 7 nucleotides agree with TRBD1. Germline CDR1 GTSNPN, CDR2 SVGIG (reference sequence). The V and J ends lost 4 bases and 6 bases, in that order; junction bases with no gene match: 8. The CDR3 has 13 residues. The variable domain in full, completed from reference TRBV30 and TRBJ1-2, reads SQTIHQWPATLVQPVGSPLSLECTVEGTSNPNLYWYRQAAGRGLQLLFYSVGIGQISSEVPQNLSASRPQDRQFILSSKKLLLSDSGFYLCAWNLHGTDGYTFGSGTRLTVV.

This clone was counted only a few times. The gene calls are TRBV7-2 and TRBJ1-5; no clear D gene. CDR1 is SGHTA, CDR2 FQGNSA, per germline. The CDR3 has 15 residues. V was cut by 0 bases and J by 6 bases, with 12 bases left in between. The CDR3 sequence: CASSLAPSVGQPQHF. The CDR3 bases are TGTGCCAGCAGCTTAGCGCCCTCGGTTGGTCAGCCCCAGCATTTT.

The gene calls are TRBV7-3 and TRBJ2-5, with TRBD1 matching 7 bases. The CDR3 covers 14 residues. V dropped 10 bases and J dropped 4; count of bases not matched to a gene: 12. CDR1 is SGHTA, CDR2 FQGTGA, per germline. Here the CDR3 DNA reads TGTGCCAACTTAGACAGGGAGTTACGAGAGACCCAGTACTTC. This encodes CANLDRELRETQYF.

V and J are TRBV27 and TRBJ1-2; D not resolved. V lost 2 bases and J 8 bases, leaving 18 bases between the germline ends. This CDR3 spans 15 amino acids. The germline gives CDR1 MNHEY, CDR2 SMNVEV (reference sequence). CDR3 bases: TGTGCCAGCAGTTTAAATCCGGCTGTCGATCCCGGCTACACCTTC. This codes for CASSLNPAVDPGYTF.

This clone was found a few times. The chain employs TRBV19 and TRBJ2-2; tentatively, D is TRBD2 (7 bases). V lost 9 bases and J lost 6, with 11 bases in between. The CDR3 sequence is 12 residues long. The germline gives CDR1 LNHDA, CDR2 SQIVND (reference sequence). CDR3 bases: TGTGCCAGCCTCGGGGGGCCCGGGGAGCTGTTTTTT. Translated: CASLGGPGELFF.

The chain combines TRBV4-2 with TRBJ2-7; 10 bases fit TRBD2. This CDR3 is built from 17 residues. V lost 0 bases and J lost 1; bases outside the gene matches: 6. Per the germline V gene, CDR1 is LGHNA and CDR2 is YNFKEQ. The CDR3 DNA follows: TGTGCCAGCAGCCAAGACTTATCTAGCGGGGGTTCCTACGAGCAGTACTTC. This translates into CASSQDLSSGGSYEQYF.

V is TRBV7-9 and J is TRBJ2-7, with 14 nucleotides matching TRBD2. Germline V gene sequence: CDR1 SEHNR, CDR2 FQNEAQ (reference sequence). V shed 4 bases, J shed 1 base, and the junction held 6 bases outside the gene matches. The CDR3 runs to 17 residues. DNA of the CDR3: TGTGCCAGCAGCTGGGGACTAGCGGGAGTCTCTTCCTACGAGCAGTACTTC. This translates into CASSWGLAGVSSYEQYF.

The rearrangement links TRBV10-3 to TRBJ2-1, with D uncertain. This CDR3 spans 15 amino acids. Germline V gene data show CDR1 as ENHRY and CDR2 as SYGVKD. V lost 3 bases and J lost 0, with 9 bases in between. The CDR3 spells CAISEMSDSYNEQFF. Written as DNA, the CDR3 is TGTGCCATCAGTGAAATGTCAGACTCCTACAATGAGCAGTTCTTC.

The chain recombines TRBV5-1 with TRBJ1-4; the match to TRBD1 covers 7 bases. CDR3 length: 15 amino acids. V gave up 4 bases and J gave up 8 bases; unmatched junction bases: 11. Per the germline V gene, CDR1 is SGHRS and CDR2 is YFSETQ. CDR3 residues: CASSPSSTGIEKLFF. The CDR3, as DNA: TGCGCCAGCAGCCCGTCTTCGACAGGGATCGAAAAACTGTTTTTT.

V gene TRBV30 combines with J gene TRBJ2-2; 10 bases map to TRBD2. J was trimmed by 4 bases and V by 3 bases; bases with no gene match: 2. The CDR3 sequence is 14 residues long. Germline assignment: CDR1 GTSNPN and CDR2 SVGIG (reference sequence). Written as DNA, the CDR3 is TGTGCCTGGAGGCTAGCGGGAGCCACCGGGGAGCTGTTTTTT. It encodes CAWRLAGATGELFF.

V gene TRBV21-1 combines with J gene TRBJ1-4. TRBV21-1 corresponds to a pseudogene. The CDR3 is 20 residues long. CDR3 sequence: CASSKAGQGLGEGINEKLFF. The CDR3 nucleotides read TGTGCCAGCAGCAAAGCGGGGCAGGGTCTCGGGGAAGGGATAAATGAAAAACTGTTTTTT.

V usage is TRBV11-2 and J usage is TRBJ1-5; D possibly corresponds to TRBD1 (5 bases). Germline V gene data show CDR1 as SGHAT and CDR2 as FQNNGV. V lost 6 bases to trimming and J lost 11 bases, with 14 bases between them. CDR3 length: 12 amino acids. The chain's CDR3 is CASRGPTGAQHF. The CDR3 nucleotides read TGTGCCAGCAGAGGACCCACGGGGGCCCAGCATTTT.

Comment on this clone: A junction boundary mismatches the germline segment, possibly from a read error. The chain links TRBV5-1 to TRBJ2-3; D uncertain. CDR3 length equals 13 residues. Germline-derived CDR1 and CDR2 are SGHRS and YFSETQ. The CDR3 spells CASSWQPKDTQYF. CDR3 DNA: TGTGCCAGCAGCTGGCAGCCCAAAGATACGCAGTATTTT.

The chain combines TRBV7-2 with TRBJ1-4; TRBD1 matches 7 bases. The CDR3 is 15 amino acids. CDR1 SGHTA and CDR2 FQGNSA come from the germline V gene. Trimming at V came to 5 bases and at J to 4 bases, leaving 7 bases not matched to a gene. CDR3 DNA: TGTGCCAGCAGCCGTCCGGGACAGCATAATGAAAAACTGTTTTTT. Protein sequence: CASSRPGQHNEKLFF.

The chain recombines TRBV6-5 with TRBJ2-5, with TRBD1 matching 8 bases. The J segment lost 4 bases and the V segment lost 6 bases, leaving 10 bases of the junction unmatched. Germline CDR1 is MNHEY and CDR2 is SVGAGI. This CDR3 has 15 residues. CDR3 in amino acids: CASSLRQGRLETQYF. The CDR3 DNA sequence: TGTGCCAGCAGCCTTAGACAGGGGCGACTAGAGACCCAGTACTTC.

The chain couples TRBV20-1 to TRBJ2-1; D unresolved. V was cut by 5 bases and J by 8 bases, with 10 bases left in between. CDR1 and CDR2 from the germline V gene are DFQATT and SNEGSKA (reference sequence). CDR3 length: 11 amino acids. CDR3 protein: CSAGPTHEQFF. CDR3 DNA sequence: TGCAGTGCTGGACCCACTCATGAGCAGTTCTTC.

The V call is TRBV7-2, the J call TRBJ1-5; D may be TRBD1 (6 bases). The CDR3 covers 15 residues. CDR1 is SGHTA, CDR2 FQGNSA, per germline. V gave up 1 base and J gave up 2 bases, with 9 bases separating them. The CDR3 DNA reads as TGTGCCAGCAGCTTAGACGGGGGCCGCAATCAGCCCCAGCATTTT. This translates into CASSLDGGRNQPQHF.

The chain links TRBV30 to TRBJ1-5, with 7 bases fitting TRBD1. This CDR3 is built from 13 residues. Trimming took 7 bases from V and 6 from J; bases not matched to a gene: 9. In germline, CDR1 is GTSNPN, CDR2 SVGIG (reference sequence). The CDR3 here is CAYSGAGGQPQHF. In DNA, the CDR3 is TGTGCCTACTCGGGGGCAGGGGGTCAGCCCCAGCATTTT.

This clone has just one count. The chain carries TRBV7-2 and TRBJ2-2; 8 nucleotides align to TRBD2. The CDR3 length is 16 residues. V lost 6 bases to trimming and J lost 8 bases; unmatched junction nucleotides: 14. CDR1 is SGHTA, CDR2 FQGNSA, per germline. This CDR3 reads CASRDSSGLASGELFF. For the CDR3, the DNA is TGTGCCAGCAGGGACTCTAGCGGGCTAGCGTCGGGGGAGCTGTTTTTT.

This chain uses TRBV5-1 with TRBJ1-2; D ambiguous. This CDR3 has 16 amino acids. Trimming removed 0 bases at V and 4 bases at J, with 16 bases between. In germline, CDR1 is SGHRS, CDR2 YFSETQ. CDR3 bases: TGCGCCAGCAGCTTGGATGGGGTCGGGGAGAGCTATGGCTACACCTTC. Amino acids: CASSLDGVGESYGYTF.